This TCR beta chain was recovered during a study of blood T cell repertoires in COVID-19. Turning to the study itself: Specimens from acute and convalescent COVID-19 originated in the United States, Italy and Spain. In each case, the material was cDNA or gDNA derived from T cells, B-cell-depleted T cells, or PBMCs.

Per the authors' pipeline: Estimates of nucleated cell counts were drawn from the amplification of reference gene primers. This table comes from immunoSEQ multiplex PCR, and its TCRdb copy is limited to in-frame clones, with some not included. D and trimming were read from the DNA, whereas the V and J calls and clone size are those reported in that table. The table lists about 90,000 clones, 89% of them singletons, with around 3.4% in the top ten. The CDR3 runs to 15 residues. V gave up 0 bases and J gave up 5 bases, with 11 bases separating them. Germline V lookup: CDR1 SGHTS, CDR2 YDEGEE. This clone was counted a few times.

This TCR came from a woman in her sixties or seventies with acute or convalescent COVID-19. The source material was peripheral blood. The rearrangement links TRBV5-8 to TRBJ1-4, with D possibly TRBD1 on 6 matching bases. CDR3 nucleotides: TGTGCCAGCAGCTTGGGACAGGCGCTAAATGAAAAACTGTTTTTT. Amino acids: CASSLGQALNEKLFF.